This T cell receptor beta chain was identified during a study of blood T cells in healthy people across ages. The authors ran a second PCR of about 6 to 11 cycles using a sample-barcoded 5' primer and a J-beta primer mix. Carrying 12 random nucleotides, a template-switch adaptor labeled each individual cDNA molecule. From the 5' RACE reads, TCRdb called clonotypes with MiXCR, one entry per CDR3 protein. The sample records more than 900,000 distinct CDR3 sequences, around 27% being singletons. The study, taken as a whole, reports: The study regarded diversity estimates from one million T cells as underestimates.

As concerns this clonotype: The antigen is unknown.

These data were likewise used in another study, on T cells of mothers and their children. From that report: Slightly higher overlap, not significant, was seen in related mother-child pairs than in unrelated pairs.

This sequence was found in a girl aged 2-10 years in good health. Source material: blood.

CDR3 DNA sequence: TGCAGTGCTAGAGGATGGCGCAACCTCAATGAGCAGTTCTTC. Amino acids: CSARGWRNLNEQFF. The chain links TRBV20-1 to TRBJ2-1; no definite D call. Trimming took off 1 base at V and 6 bases at J, with 13 bases between the two ends. The CDR3 is 14 residues long. Per germline, CDR1 DFQATT and CDR2 SNEGSKA (reference sequence).